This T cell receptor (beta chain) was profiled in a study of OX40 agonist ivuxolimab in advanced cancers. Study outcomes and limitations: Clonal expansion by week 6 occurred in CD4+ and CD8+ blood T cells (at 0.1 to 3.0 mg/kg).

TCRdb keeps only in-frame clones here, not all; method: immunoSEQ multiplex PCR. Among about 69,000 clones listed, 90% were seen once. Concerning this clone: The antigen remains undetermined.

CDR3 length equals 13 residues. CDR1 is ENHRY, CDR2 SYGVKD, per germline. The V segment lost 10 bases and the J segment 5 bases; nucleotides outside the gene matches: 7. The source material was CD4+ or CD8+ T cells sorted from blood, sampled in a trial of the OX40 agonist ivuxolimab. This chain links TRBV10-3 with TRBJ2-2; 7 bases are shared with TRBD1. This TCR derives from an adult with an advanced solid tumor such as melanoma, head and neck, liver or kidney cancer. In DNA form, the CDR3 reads TGTGCCACCCGACAGGGCCAGACCGGGGAGCTGTTTTTT. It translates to CATRQGQTGELFF.